One sample yielded the 22 T cell receptor beta chains listed below, sequenced in a study of technical replicates of blood from several donors. Only in-frame clones appear in the TCRdb table, and some are missing; sequencing was by immunoSEQ multiplex PCR. The sample carries about 100,000 clones, roughly 95% recorded once. The sample taken for sequencing was T cells isolated from PBMCs. The receptors derive from a human donor in good health.

This chain uses TRBV6-4 with TRBJ2-3; tentatively, D is TRBD1 (6 bases). Germline V lookup: CDR1 MRHNA, CDR2 SNTAGT. The CDR3 is 14 amino acids. Trimming pared 4 bases from V and 3 bases from J, leaving 11 bases between. CDR3 sequence: CASSAQGLTDTQYF. CDR3 DNA sequence: TGTGCCAGCAGTGCCCAGGGGTTAACAGATACGCAGTATTTT.

This rearrangement joins TRBV2 to TRBJ2-1; tentatively, D is TRBD1 (5 bases). V was clipped by 11 bases and J by 10 bases, with 15 bases between them. The CDR3 is 11 residues long. Germline CDR1 is SNHLY and CDR2 is FYNNEI. This chain's CDR3 is CACLEGAEQFF. CDR3 in DNA: TGTGCCTGCCTTGAAGGGGCAGAGCAGTTCTTC.

The chain couples TRBV7-9 to TRBJ2-1; no clear D gene. The CDR3 is made up of 11 amino acids. The V gene lost 10 bases and the J gene lost 9 bases, with 13 bases spanning the gap. The germline gives CDR1 SEHNR, CDR2 FQNEAQ (reference sequence). CDR3 sequence: CAILLEVEQFF. DNA for the CDR3: TGTGCCATCCTTCTAGAGGTTGAGCAGTTCTTC.

This chain joins TRBV30 and TRBJ1-1; D uncertain. CDR1 is GTSNPN and CDR2 is SVGIG in the germline V gene (reference sequence). Trimming removed 7 bases at V and 6 bases at J, with 18 bases between. The CDR3 consists of 13 residues. Written as DNA, the CDR3 is TGTGCCTACTCCGGAAGACCTGGGCCTGAAGCTTTCTTT. Translation: CAYSGRPGPEAFF.

The chain carries TRBV5-1 and TRBJ2-7; 12 bases align to TRBD2. CDR1 is SGHRS and CDR2 is YFSETQ in the germline V gene. This CDR3 spans 17 amino acids. V trimming: 4 bases; J trimming: 0 bases; junction bases outside the gene matches: 8. CDR3 region: CASSIGTSGYYSYEQYF. DNA for the CDR3: TGCGCCAGCAGCATAGGGACTAGCGGGTATTACTCCTACGAGCAGTACTTC.

The J gene is TRBJ1-3, the V gene TRBV30; no clear D gene. Trimming shortened V by 8 bases and J by 14 bases, and 19 bases separated the two germline ends. The CDR3 extends over 11 amino acids. CDR1 GTSNPN and CDR2 SVGIG come from the germline V gene (reference sequence). Written as DNA, the CDR3 is TGTGCCGGGCATGGGCCCGGCCTACTATATTTT. Translation: CAGHGPGLLYF.

This clone was seen a few times. The chain recombines TRBV5-5 with TRBJ1-1; D is possibly TRBD1 (5 bases). The CDR3 consists of 13 residues. The germline V and J ends were trimmed by 1 base and 1 base, with 5 bases remaining between them. Germline V CDR1 and CDR2: SGHKS, YYEKEE (reference sequence). The CDR3 loop reads CASSLTGNTEAFF. CDR3 sequence (DNA): TGTGCCAGCAGCTTGACAGGGAACACTGAAGCTTTCTTT.

The rearrangement uses TRBV6-1 and TRBJ2-1, with 8 positions matching TRBD1. V lost 4 bases and J lost 9; bases outside the gene matches: 2. CDR1 and CDR2 from the germline V gene are MNHNS and SASEGT. The CDR3 is 12 residues long. CDR3 sequence: CASSVTGGEQFF. Written as DNA, the CDR3 is TGTGCCAGCAGTGTAACAGGGGGTGAGCAGTTCTTC.

This rearrangement joins TRBV5-8 to TRBJ2-1, with TRBD2 as a possible D gene (6 bases). V gave up 6 bases and J gave up 3 bases, with 13 bases separating them. This CDR3 region has 14 residues. Looked up from germline, CDR1 is SGHTS and CDR2 is YDEGEE. Here the CDR3 DNA reads TGTGCCAGCAAGGGCGGGGCAAACTACAATGAGCAGTTCTTC. Translated: CASKGGANYNEQFF.

This clone was detected once. The chain has TRBV19 and TRBJ1-2; TRBD1 is a possible D gene (5 bases). Trimming removed 4 bases at V and 1 base at J, with 13 bases between. The CDR3 totals 15 residues. Germline lookup yields CDR1 LNHDA and CDR2 SQIVND (reference sequence). CDR3 region: CASSTEQGYNYGYTF. CDR3 coding DNA: TGTGCCAGTAGTACAGAGCAGGGCTATAACTATGGCTACACCTTC. Variable domain in full (rest from reference TRBV19 and TRBJ1-2): DGGITQSPKYLFRKEGQNVTLSCEQNLNHDAMYWYRQDPGQGLRLIYYSQIVNDFQKGDIAEGYSVSREKKESFPLTVTSAQKNPTAFYLCASSTEQGYNYGYTFGSGTRLTVV.

The genes are TRBV14 and TRBJ1-4; 8 bases align to TRBD1. Trimming took 3 bases from V and 11 from J; bases not matched to a gene: 11. The CDR3 length is 15 residues. Germline lookup yields CDR1 SGHDN and CDR2 FVKESK. CDR3 coding DNA: TGTGCCAGCAGCCATAGCCGGACAGGGAGCGAGAAACTGTTTTTT. Its translation: CASSHSRTGSEKLFF.

The rearrangement links TRBV6-1 to TRBJ2-1; D not resolved. This CDR3 is 13 amino acids long. Germline lookup yields CDR1 MNHNS and CDR2 SASEGT. V was clipped by 8 bases and J by 3 bases, with 11 bases between them. The DNA for the CDR3 is TGTGCCAGCTCTTATTTACTCTACAATGAGCAGTTCTTC. This sequence encodes CASSYLLYNEQFF.

The chain employs TRBV19 and TRBJ1-2; D not certain. Per the germline V gene, CDR1 is LNHDA and CDR2 is SQIVND (reference sequence). The CDR3 extends over 11 amino acids. V lost 5 bases and J lost 1, with 2 bases in between. The CDR3 loop reads CASSLNYGYTF. The CDR3 DNA is TGTGCCAGTAGTCTTAACTATGGCTACACCTTC.

J is TRBJ2-7 and V is TRBV19, with D perhaps matching TRBD1 (5 bases). Germline V gene sequence: CDR1 LNHDA, CDR2 SQIVND (reference sequence). There are 16 residues in the CDR3. V gave up 6 bases and J gave up 2 bases, with 20 bases separating them. For the CDR3, the DNA is TGTGCCAGTAGAGCCTCAGGGCAGGGATACACCTACGAGCAGTACTTC. Its protein is CASRASGQGYTYEQYF.

The count of this clone is one. V usage is TRBV4-1 and J usage is TRBJ2-1; 8 bases match TRBD1. CDR3 length: 16 residues. Germline assignment: CDR1 MGHRA and CDR2 YSYEKL. With 6 bases clipped from V and 3 bases from J, the junction kept 10 bases outside the gene matches. The CDR3 sequence is CASSYRQGTYYNEQFF. The CDR3 region has the DNA TGCGCCAGCAGTTATCGACAGGGGACTTACTACAATGAGCAGTTCTTC.

The chain links TRBV6-1 to TRBJ2-3; D might be TRBD1 (5 bases). The CDR3 contains 17 residues. Germline CDR1 MNHNS, CDR2 SASEGT. Trimming removed 2 bases at V and 3 bases at J, with 18 bases between. As DNA, the CDR3 is TGTGCCAGCAGTGAATCCAGGGTAGTTATGGGGACAGATACGCAGTATTTT. Its translation is CASSESRVVMGTDTQYF.

In its sample, this clone was seen a few times. This rearrangement joins TRBV30 to TRBJ1-1, with D possibly matching TRBD1 (5 bases). CDR1 is GTSNPN and CDR2 is SVGIG in the germline V gene (reference sequence). The length of the CDR3 is 14 residues. Trimming pared 3 bases from V and 0 bases from J, leaving 11 bases between. The CDR3 is CAWSRQSMNTEAFF. In nucleotides, the CDR3 is TGTGCCTGGAGCCGACAGAGCATGAACACTGAAGCTTTCTTT.

The V call is TRBV5-4, the J call TRBJ1-3, with no clear D. The germline V gene has CDR1 SGHNT and CDR2 YYREEE (reference sequence). V lost 2 bases to trimming and J lost 9 bases, with 15 bases between them. This CDR3 is 14 amino acids long. CDR3 coding DNA: TGTGCCAGCAGCTTAGAATCGGGTAGCGGCACCATATATTTT. It is translated as CASSLESGSGTIYF.

The rearrangement joins TRBV7-9 to TRBJ2-1; no clear D. Between the trimmed V and J ends, which lost 3 bases and 3 bases, there was a span of 3 bases. The CDR3 contains 12 residues. Germline assignment: CDR1 SEHNR and CDR2 FQNEAQ (reference sequence). DNA of the CDR3: TGTGCCAGCAGCTTCCACTACAATGAGCAGTTCTTC. This codes for CASSFHYNEQFF. The full variable domain, with the rest looked up from reference TRBV7-9 and TRBJ2-1, is DTGVSQNPRHKITKRGQNVTFRCDPISEHNRLYWYRQTLGQGPEFLTYFQNEAQLEKSRLLSDRFSAERPKGSFSTLEIQRTEQGDSAMYLCASSFHYNEQFFGPGTRLTVL.

This clone was recorded only once. This rearrangement joins TRBV6-1 to TRBJ1-4; the match to TRBD1 covers 7 bases. V lost 0 bases, J lost 8 bases, and 3 bases stayed unmatched. This CDR3 has 14 amino acids. The germline V gene has CDR1 MNHNS and CDR2 SASEGT. As DNA, the CDR3 is TGTGCCAGCAGTGAAGCACAGGGGCGGGAAAAACTGTTTTTT. It encodes CASSEAQGREKLFF.

The rearrangement links TRBV9 to TRBJ1-1; weak D call: TRBD1 (6 bases). The CDR3 has 13 amino acids. Trimming shortened V by 4 bases and J by 1 base, and 8 bases separated the two germline ends. CDR1 is SGDLS and CDR2 is YYNGEE in the germline V gene. The CDR3 protein is CASSSGQNTEAFF. In DNA, the CDR3 is TGTGCCAGCAGCTCGGGACAGAACACTGAAGCTTTCTTT.

This clone showed up just once. The V and J genes are TRBV18 and TRBJ2-7, with 7 bases lining up with TRBD2. V gave up 2 bases and J gave up 3 bases; unmatched junction bases: 10. The CDR3 has 16 amino acids. From germline, CDR1 is KGHSH and CDR2 LQKENI. The CDR3 DNA sequence: TGTGCCAGCTCACCAATGGTAGCGGGTCTCCTCTACGAGCAGTACTTC. Translation: CASSPMVAGLLYEQYF.